This T cell receptor beta chain was identified during a study of identical twins. A universal primer site was added by template switching, and unique molecular identifiers were carried by the cDNA. TCRdb re-called the 5' RACE reads with MiXCR, one entry per CDR3 protein. The table has some 710,000 distinct CDR3 sequences, approximately 6% seen once. Deletions cut 4 bases from V and 3 bases from J, with 9 bases between. Germline lookup yields CDR1 SQVTM and CDR2 ANQGSEA. The CDR3 length is 13 residues. The table lists this clonotype with many counts. Antigen unknown. Regarding the study as a whole: Out-of-frame alpha sequences shared between twins exhibited an excess of low generation probability.

Sequenced material: naive T cells sorted from blood. The clonotype comes from a man aged 18 to 35 in good health. This rearrangement joins TRBV29-1 to TRBJ1-4, with D possibly TRBD1 on 5 matching bases. The CDR3 is CSVAGRANEKLFF. The DNA of the CDR3 is TGCAGCGTTGCGGGCAGGGCTAATGAAAAACTGTTTTTT.